This TCR beta chain emerged from a study of shared clonotypes between healthy human individuals. Study overall: CD4 naive and memory got three plates each, CD8 naive two, CD8 memory one. Study-wide results and limits: Donor clonotype sharing was expected to depend on sequencing depth.

In the source study's methods: ImmunoSEQ output held junction-only sequences without quality scores, so filtering differed. Some clones are missing from TCRdb's copy, which holds only in-frame ones; the method was immunoSEQ multiplex PCR. Clone size and V and J calls were adopted from that table, with D and trimming inferred from the DNA. The table shows roughly 1,100,000 clones, with about 74% occurring only once. The CDR3 runs to 14 residues. Per the germline V gene, CDR1 is MDHEN and CDR2 is SYDVKM. Unmatched junction bases numbered 5, after V lost 5 bases and J lost 4 bases. Note on this clone: The antigen is undetermined.

The source material was memory CD4+ T cells sorted from blood. The subset here: CD45RA-negative fraction. The receptor was derived from a man aged 18 to 30 in good health. The V and J genes are TRBV28 and TRBJ1-5, with 7 bases aligning to TRBD1. CDR3 coding DNA: TGTGCCAGCAGTATCAGGGGGAGAAATCAGCCCCAGCATTTT. Protein: CASSIRGRNQPQHF.